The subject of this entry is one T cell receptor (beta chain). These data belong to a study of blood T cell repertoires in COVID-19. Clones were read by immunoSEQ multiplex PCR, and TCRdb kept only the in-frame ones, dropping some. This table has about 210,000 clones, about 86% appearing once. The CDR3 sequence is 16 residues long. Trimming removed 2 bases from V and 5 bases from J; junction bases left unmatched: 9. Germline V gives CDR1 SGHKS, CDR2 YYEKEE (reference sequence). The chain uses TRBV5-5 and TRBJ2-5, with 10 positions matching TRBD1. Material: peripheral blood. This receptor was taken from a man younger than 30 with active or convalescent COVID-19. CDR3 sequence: CASSFSIDRGPETQYF. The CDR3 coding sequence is TGTGCCAGCAGCTTCTCGATAGACAGGGGGCCGGAGACCCAGTACTTC.